The source of this T cell receptor (beta chain) is a study of blood T cell repertoires in COVID-19. Using immunoSEQ multiplex PCR, the repertoire was profiled, and TCRdb retains in-frame clones only, with some absent. The data hold about 130,000 clones, with around 76% observed a single time. Trimming at V came to 6 bases and at J to 0 bases, leaving 5 bases not matched to a gene. The CDR3 has 15 residues. Germline V gives CDR1 SNHLY, CDR2 FYNNEI. This receptor was taken from a human donor in a cohort sampled during active COVID-19. The sequenced sample consisted of peripheral blood. The genes are TRBV2 and TRBJ1-5; TRBD1 agrees at 7 bases. This chain's CDR3 is CASSGGTVSNQPQHF. In nucleotides, the CDR3 is TGTGCCAGCAGCGGAGGGACAGTTAGCAATCAGCCCCAGCATTTT.